This is a list of T cell receptor beta chains from one sample in a study of blood T cell repertoires in COVID-19. Clones were sequenced by immunoSEQ multiplex PCR, and TCRdb holds only the in-frame ones, with some missing. The sample includes 200,000 to 250,000 clones, around 80% seen only once; the top ten take 5.5%. What was sequenced was peripheral blood. All receptors derive from a woman aged 65 to 85 with acute or convalescent COVID-19. Both conserved end residues are part of each CDR3. D genes are given only for firm matches. Size values are once, few and many counts, or a class for expanded clones, and some rows have none.

d_gene: NA; len: 15; v_gene: TRBV5-4; abundance: NA; j_gene: TRBJ1-2; CDR3nt: TGTGCCAGCAGCTTAGGAAACAGGGATTCCTATGGCTACACCTTC; CDR3aa: CASSLGNRDSYGYTF
d_gene: TRBD1; len: 14; v_gene: TRBV7-9; abundance: few; j_gene: TRBJ1-2; CDR3nt: TGTGCCAGCAGCTTAGCGGAGGGGGCGAATGGCTACACCTTC; CDR3aa: CASSLAEGANGYTF
d_gene: NA; len: 21; v_gene: TRBV27; abundance: many; j_gene: TRBJ1-6; CDR3nt: TGTGCCAGCAGGGTCATTATCAGACGGACAGTCCGATCCTCCTATAATTCACCCCTCCACTTT; CDR3aa: CASRVIIRRTVRSSYNSPLHF
d_gene: NA; len: 12; v_gene: TRBV3-1/TRBV3-2; abundance: few; j_gene: TRBJ2-3; CDR3nt: TGTGCCAGCAGCTTCCTAAAAGATACGCAGTATTTT; CDR3aa: CASSFLKDTQYF
d_gene: TRBD1; len: 14; v_gene: TRBV11-1; abundance: NA; j_gene: TRBJ2-3; CDR3nt: TGTGCCAGCAGCAAGGACAGGGGCATAGATACGCAGTATTTT; CDR3aa: CASSKDRGIDTQYF
d_gene: TRBD1; len: 12; v_gene: TRBV30; abundance: many; j_gene: TRBJ1-1; CDR3nt: TGTGCCTGGAGCGCTGACAGGGGTGAAGCTTTCTTT; CDR3aa: CAWSADRGEAFF
d_gene: NA; len: 14; v_gene: TRBV18; abundance: NA; j_gene: TRBJ1-1; CDR3nt: TGTGCCAGCTCACCGGTCCGCGGAAACACTGAAGCTTTCTTT; CDR3aa: CASSPVRGNTEAFF
d_gene: NA; len: 14; v_gene: TRBV10-1; abundance: NA; j_gene: TRBJ1-3; CDR3nt: TGCGCCAGCAGTGAATATCGGGATGGAAACACCATATATTTT; CDR3aa: CASSEYRDGNTIYF
d_gene: TRBD2; len: 16; v_gene: TRBV19; abundance: NA; j_gene: TRBJ2-2; CDR3nt: TGTGCCAGTAGTAAGAAAGCGGGAGCTTGGTTGGGGGAGCTGTTTTTT; CDR3aa: CASSKKAGAWLGELFF
d_gene: NA; len: 15; v_gene: TRBV2; abundance: NA; j_gene: TRBJ1-5; CDR3nt: TGTGCCAGCAGTGCTACGGGGGTAAGCAATCAGCCCCAGCATTTT; CDR3aa: CASSATGVSNQPQHF
d_gene: NA; len: 13; v_gene: TRBV11-2; abundance: NA; j_gene: TRBJ2-4; CDR3nt: TGTGCCAGCAGCTTTGGCCTGAAAAACATTCAGTACTTC; CDR3aa: CASSFGLKNIQYF
d_gene: TRBD1; len: 15; v_gene: TRBV5-8; abundance: NA; j_gene: TRBJ2-1; CDR3nt: TGTGCCAGTACCGACAGGGCTTTCCGTTACAAGGAACAGTTCTTC; CDR3aa: CASTDRAFRYKEQFF
d_gene: TRBD2; len: 16; v_gene: TRBV5-1; abundance: NA; j_gene: TRBJ2-1; CDR3nt: TGCGCCAGCAGCCCCCTGGGGCTAGCGGGAGTCGATGAGCAGTTCTTC; CDR3aa: CASSPLGLAGVDEQFF
d_gene: NA; len: 12; v_gene: TRBV7-2; abundance: NA; j_gene: TRBJ1-4; CDR3nt: TGTGCCAGCAGCGGGGACTCTCGAAAACTGTTTTTT; CDR3aa: CASSGDSRKLFF
d_gene: NA; len: 14; v_gene: TRBV28; abundance: NA; j_gene: TRBJ2-7; CDR3nt: TGTGCCAGCAGTAGATGGCAGGCCACTTACGAGCAGTACTTC; CDR3aa: CASSRWQATYEQYF
d_gene: TRBD1; len: 19; v_gene: TRBV5-6; abundance: NA; j_gene: TRBJ2-5; CDR3nt: TGTGCCAGCAGCTTGGGTCGCAGGGGGCGCCCCAATCAAGGAGAGACCCAGTACTTC; CDR3aa: CASSLGRRGRPNQGETQYF
d_gene: NA; len: 13; v_gene: TRBV15; abundance: few; j_gene: TRBJ1-3; CDR3nt: TGTGCCACTAGCCAGGGGTTTGGAAACACCATATATTTT; CDR3aa: CATSQGFGNTIYF
d_gene: TRBD2; len: 14; v_gene: TRBV29-1; abundance: NA; j_gene: TRBJ2-3; CDR3nt: TGCAGCGCTGCTAGCGGGGGGGGCACAGATACGCAGTATTTT; CDR3aa: CSAASGGGTDTQYF
d_gene: NA; len: 14; v_gene: TRBV5-1; abundance: NA; j_gene: TRBJ1-1; CDR3nt: TGCGCCAGCAGCTTGACACAGACGAACACTGAAGCTTTCTTT; CDR3aa: CASSLTQTNTEAFF
d_gene: NA; len: 12; v_gene: TRBV6-5; abundance: NA; j_gene: TRBJ2-5; CDR3nt: TGTGCCAGCAGTTTTAACGGAGAGACCCAGTACTTC; CDR3aa: CASSFNGETQYF
d_gene: TRBD1; len: 17; v_gene: TRBV7-7; abundance: NA; j_gene: TRBJ2-2; CDR3nt: TGTGCCAGCAGCCCTTCCTTGGACAGGACTAACACCGGGGAGCTGTTTTTT; CDR3aa: CASSPSLDRTNTGELFF
d_gene: TRBD1; len: 14; v_gene: TRBV24-1; abundance: NA; j_gene: TRBJ1-1; CDR3nt: TGTGCCACCAGTTCGGGACAGTCGAACACTGAAGCTTTCTTT; CDR3aa: CATSSGQSNTEAFF
d_gene: NA; len: 12; v_gene: TRBV10-2; abundance: NA; j_gene: TRBJ1-1; CDR3nt: TGCGCCACTACCACAGGGAACACTGAAGCTTTCTTT; CDR3aa: CATTTGNTEAFF
d_gene: NA; len: 16; v_gene: TRBV30; abundance: NA; j_gene: TRBJ1-3; CDR3nt: TGTGCCTGGAGTGCAGAACAGGCCTGGGCGGGAAACACCATATATTTT; CDR3aa: CAWSAEQAWAGNTIYF
d_gene: NA; len: 16; v_gene: TRBV28; abundance: NA; j_gene: TRBJ1-2; CDR3nt: TGTGCCAGCAGTTTATCGGGACCCGGGGGTCACTATGGCTACACCTTC; CDR3aa: CASSLSGPGGHYGYTF
d_gene: NA; len: 14; v_gene: TRBV7-9; abundance: NA; j_gene: TRBJ2-7; CDR3nt: TGTGCCAGCAGCCCAGGGGACCTACTCTACGAGCAGTACTTC; CDR3aa: CASSPGDLLYEQYF
d_gene: NA; len: 12; v_gene: TRBV29-1; abundance: NA; j_gene: TRBJ2-7; CDR3nt: TGCAGCGTTGAGTCGGGGTCGGTAGGGCAGTACTTC; CDR3aa: CSVESGSVGQYF
d_gene: TRBD1; len: 14; v_gene: TRBV28; abundance: NA; j_gene: TRBJ2-7; CDR3nt: TGTGCCAGCAGTTTTTCGCAGGGGGCCTACGAGCAGTACTTC; CDR3aa: CASSFSQGAYEQYF
d_gene: NA; len: 15; v_gene: TRBV28; abundance: NA; j_gene: TRBJ2-1; CDR3nt: TGTGCCAGCAGCTTAAGCGGAAGCTCCTACAATGAGCAGTTCTTC; CDR3aa: CASSLSGSSYNEQFF
d_gene: NA; len: 15; v_gene: TRBV19; abundance: NA; j_gene: TRBJ2-1; CDR3nt: TGTGCCAGTAGTATAGCAAAGGGGTACTACAATGAGCAGTTCTTC; CDR3aa: CASSIAKGYYNEQFF
d_gene: NA; len: 12; v_gene: TRBV10-3; abundance: NA; j_gene: TRBJ1-1; CDR3nt: TGTGCCACAAAGAAAGGGGAGGGTGAAGCTTTCTTT; CDR3aa: CATKKGEGEAFF
d_gene: TRBD2; len: 14; v_gene: TRBV3-1/TRBV3-2; abundance: NA; j_gene: TRBJ2-7; CDR3nt: TGTGCCAGCAGCCAACTAGCGGGGCTATACGAGCAGTACTTC; CDR3aa: CASSQLAGLYEQYF
d_gene: TRBD1; len: 15; v_gene: TRBV28; abundance: once; j_gene: TRBJ2-7; CDR3nt: TGTGCCAGCAGCCCTCCGCCCGGGACAGCCTACGAGCAGTACTTC; CDR3aa: CASSPPPGTAYEQYF
d_gene: TRBD2; len: 18; v_gene: TRBV7-3; abundance: NA; j_gene: TRBJ2-4; CDR3nt: TGTGCCAGCAGCTCCCTGACTAGCGGGAGACCAGCCAAAAACATTCAGTACTTC; CDR3aa: CASSSLTSGRPAKNIQYF
d_gene: TRBD2; len: 15; v_gene: TRBV27; abundance: NA; j_gene: TRBJ2-7; CDR3nt: TGTGCCAGCAGTCCCGGGACTAGCGGAGGCTACGAGCAGTACTTC; CDR3aa: CASSPGTSGGYEQYF
d_gene: NA; len: 15; v_gene: TRBV2; abundance: NA; j_gene: TRBJ1-5; CDR3nt: TGTGCCAGCAGTGAAATGTGGGGGGGCTATCAGCCCCAGCATTTT; CDR3aa: CASSEMWGGYQPQHF
d_gene: NA; len: 14; v_gene: TRBV18; abundance: NA; j_gene: TRBJ2-5; CDR3nt: TGTGCCAGCTCACCAGGGGCTAGCGAAGAGACCCAGTACTTC; CDR3aa: CASSPGASEETQYF
d_gene: NA; len: 13; v_gene: TRBV27; abundance: NA; j_gene: TRBJ1-2; CDR3nt: TGTGCCAGCAGTATAACATTTAACTATGGCTACACCTTC; CDR3aa: CASSITFNYGYTF
d_gene: TRBD1; len: 14; v_gene: TRBV20-1; abundance: NA; j_gene: TRBJ2-1; CDR3nt: TGCAGTGCCAGTTCGGGACAGGGGGGGGATGAGCAGTTCTTC; CDR3aa: CSASSGQGGDEQFF
d_gene: TRBD1; len: 16; v_gene: TRBV9; abundance: NA; j_gene: TRBJ1-3; CDR3nt: TGTGCCAGCAACAAGAAGGGGACAGCCGGAGGAAACACCATATATTTT; CDR3aa: CASNKKGTAGGNTIYF
d_gene: NA; len: 16; v_gene: TRBV7-2; abundance: NA; j_gene: TRBJ2-5; CDR3nt: TGTGCCAGCAGTTTAGCGACAGGAAAAGGAGAAGAGACCCAGTACTTC; CDR3aa: CASSLATGKGEETQYF
d_gene: TRBD2; len: 18; v_gene: TRBV5-8; abundance: NA; j_gene: TRBJ2-6; CDR3nt: TGTGCCAGCAGCTTCGGACTAGCGGGAGCAGGTGGGGCCAACGTCCTGACTTTC; CDR3aa: CASSFGLAGAGGANVLTF
d_gene: TRBD2; len: 19; v_gene: TRBV7-2; abundance: NA; j_gene: TRBJ2-1; CDR3nt: TGTGCCAGCAGCCCTAGCGGGAGGGCCTACCGTAGCTCCTACAATGAGCAGTTCTTC; CDR3aa: CASSPSGRAYRSSYNEQFF
d_gene: TRBD1; len: 16; v_gene: TRBV5-1; abundance: NA; j_gene: TRBJ2-3; CDR3nt: TGCGCCAGCAGCGCTACAGGGGGTCTTGGGACAGATACGCAGTATTTT; CDR3aa: CASSATGGLGTDTQYF
d_gene: TRBD1; len: 17; v_gene: TRBV19; abundance: NA; j_gene: TRBJ1-5; CDR3nt: TGTGCCAGTAGTATCCTTACAGGGGGGTTGAGCAATCAGCCCCAGCATTTT; CDR3aa: CASSILTGGLSNQPQHF
d_gene: NA; len: 13; v_gene: TRBV12-3/TRBV12-4; abundance: NA; j_gene: TRBJ1-2; CDR3nt: TGTGCCAGCAGTTCGACTCCTAACTATGGCTACACCTTC; CDR3aa: CASSSTPNYGYTF
d_gene: TRBD1; len: 12; v_gene: TRBV6-5; abundance: NA; j_gene: TRBJ2-7; CDR3nt: TGTGTCACAAGGGGGCTAGGCTACGAGCAGTACTTC; CDR3aa: CVTRGLGYEQYF
d_gene: TRBD1; len: 15; v_gene: TRBV5-1; abundance: NA; j_gene: TRBJ2-4; CDR3nt: TGCGCCAGCAGCTTGGAACAGGGGAGCGAAAACATTCAGTACTTC; CDR3aa: CASSLEQGSENIQYF
d_gene: NA; len: 12; v_gene: TRBV5-4; abundance: once; j_gene: TRBJ1-2; CDR3nt: TGTGCCAGCAGATCTCAGGAAAATGGCTACACCTTC; CDR3aa: CASRSQENGYTF
d_gene: TRBD2; len: 14; v_gene: TRBV2; abundance: NA; j_gene: TRBJ2-4; CDR3nt: TGTGCCAGCAGTGAATCGGGAGGGTGGAACATTCAGTACTTC; CDR3aa: CASSESGGWNIQYF
d_gene: NA; len: 17; v_gene: TRBV16; abundance: NA; j_gene: TRBJ2-3; CDR3nt: TGTGCCAGCAGCCAATACGAACGGTACGGAGGGGCAGATACGCAGTATTTT; CDR3aa: CASSQYERYGGADTQYF
d_gene: NA; len: 14; v_gene: TRBV7-9; abundance: NA; j_gene: TRBJ1-1; CDR3nt: TGTGCCAGCAGGCCCCTCGACCTAACTCGGGGAGCTTTCTTT; CDR3aa: CASRPLDLTRGAFF
d_gene: NA; len: 16; v_gene: TRBV6-6; abundance: NA; j_gene: TRBJ2-2; CDR3nt: TGTGCCAGCACAGTGGGCCGGACAGCTAACACCGGGGAGCTGTTTTTT; CDR3aa: CASTVGRTANTGELFF
d_gene: TRBD2; len: 15; v_gene: TRBV19; abundance: NA; j_gene: TRBJ2-7; CDR3nt: TGTGCCAGTAGTATAGCCGGGGCTAGCGGCTACGAGCAGTACTTC; CDR3aa: CASSIAGASGYEQYF
d_gene: NA; len: 14; v_gene: TRBV29-1; abundance: NA; j_gene: TRBJ2-3; CDR3nt: TGCAGCGTCGAAACGACGGTTGCGGCAGATACGCAGTATTTT; CDR3aa: CSVETTVAADTQYF
d_gene: NA; len: 14; v_gene: TRBV7-9; abundance: NA; j_gene: TRBJ1-2; CDR3nt: TGTGCCAGCAGCATCGCGGTCAAGATGTCGGGCTACACCTTC; CDR3aa: CASSIAVKMSGYTF
d_gene: NA; len: 15; v_gene: TRBV5-1; abundance: NA; j_gene: TRBJ1-1; CDR3nt: TGCGCCAGCAGCATGAACAGTTTGGCGAACACTGAAGCTTTCTTT; CDR3aa: CASSMNSLANTEAFF
d_gene: TRBD2; len: 15; v_gene: TRBV14; abundance: NA; j_gene: TRBJ2-3; CDR3nt: TGTGCCAGCAGCTGGACTAGCGGGAGGGCCAATACGCAGTATTTT; CDR3aa: CASSWTSGRANTQYF
d_gene: NA; len: 12; v_gene: TRBV29-1; abundance: NA; j_gene: TRBJ2-5; CDR3nt: TGCAGCGTGGACGGCCGGGGTGAGACCCAGTACTTC; CDR3aa: CSVDGRGETQYF
d_gene: NA; len: 11; v_gene: TRBV28; abundance: few; j_gene: TRBJ1-2; CDR3nt: TGTGCCAGCAGTTCCCCTTATGGCTACACCTTC; CDR3aa: CASSSPYGYTF